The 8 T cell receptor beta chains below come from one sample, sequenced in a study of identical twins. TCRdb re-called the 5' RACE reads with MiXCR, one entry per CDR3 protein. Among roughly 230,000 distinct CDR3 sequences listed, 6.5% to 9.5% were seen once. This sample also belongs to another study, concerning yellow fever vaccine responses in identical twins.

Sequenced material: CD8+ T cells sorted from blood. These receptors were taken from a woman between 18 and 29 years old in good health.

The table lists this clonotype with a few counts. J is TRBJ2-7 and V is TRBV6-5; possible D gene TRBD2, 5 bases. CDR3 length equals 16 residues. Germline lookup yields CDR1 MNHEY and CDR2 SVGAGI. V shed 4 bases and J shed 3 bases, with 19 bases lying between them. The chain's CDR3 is CASSSRESTGLYEQYF. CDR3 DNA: TGTGCCAGCAGTTCCCGGGAATCGACTGGCCTCTACGAGCAGTACTTC.

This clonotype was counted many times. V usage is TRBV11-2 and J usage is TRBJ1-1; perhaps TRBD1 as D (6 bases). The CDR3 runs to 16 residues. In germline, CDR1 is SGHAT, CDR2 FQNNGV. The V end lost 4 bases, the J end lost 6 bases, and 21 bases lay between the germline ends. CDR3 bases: TGTGCCAGCAGCTCTTACCTTTCGGAAGGGGGTCCTGAAGCTTTCTTT. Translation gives CASSSYLSEGGPEAFF. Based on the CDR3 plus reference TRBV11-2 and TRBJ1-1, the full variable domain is EAGVAQSPRYKIIEKRQSVAFWCNPISGHATLYWYQQILGQGPKLLIQFQNNGVVDDSQLPKDRFSAERLKGVDSTLKIQPAKLEDSAVYLCASSSYLSEGGPEAFFGQGTRLTVV.

DNA for the CDR3: TGCAGTGCGCCGGACAGGGAATTACCTACGGGCAATGAGCAGTTCTTC. It specifies CSAPDRELPTGNEQFF. The J gene is TRBJ2-1, the V gene TRBV20-1, with TRBD1 matching over 8 bases. Germline values: CDR1 DFQATT, CDR2 SNEGSKA (reference sequence). The CDR3 covers 16 residues. The V gene end was trimmed by 6 bases and the J gene end by 6 bases; junction bases not matched to a gene: 16.

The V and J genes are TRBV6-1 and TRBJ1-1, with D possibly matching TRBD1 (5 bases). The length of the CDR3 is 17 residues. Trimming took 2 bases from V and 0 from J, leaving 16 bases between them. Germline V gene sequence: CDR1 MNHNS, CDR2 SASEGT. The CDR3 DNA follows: TGTGCCAGCAGTGAAATGACCTCAGGGCCCATGAACACTGAAGCTTTCTTT. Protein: CASSEMTSGPMNTEAFF.

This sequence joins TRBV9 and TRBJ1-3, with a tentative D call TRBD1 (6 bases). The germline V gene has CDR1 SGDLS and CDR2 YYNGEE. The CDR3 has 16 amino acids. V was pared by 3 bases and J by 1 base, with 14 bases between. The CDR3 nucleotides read TGTGCCAGCAGCGGCCGACAGGATATATCTGGAAACACCATATATTTT. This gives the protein CASSGRQDISGNTIYF.

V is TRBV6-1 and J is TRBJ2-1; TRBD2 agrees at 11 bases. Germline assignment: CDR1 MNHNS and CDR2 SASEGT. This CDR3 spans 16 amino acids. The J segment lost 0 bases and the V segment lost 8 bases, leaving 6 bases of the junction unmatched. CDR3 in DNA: TGTGCCAGCTCGGGACTAGCGGAAAGCTCCTACAATGAGCAGTTCTTC. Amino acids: CASSGLAESSYNEQFF.

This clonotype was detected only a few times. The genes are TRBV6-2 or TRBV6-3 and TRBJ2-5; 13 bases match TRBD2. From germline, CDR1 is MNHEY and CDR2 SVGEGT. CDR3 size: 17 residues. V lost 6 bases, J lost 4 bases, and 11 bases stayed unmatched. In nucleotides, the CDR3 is TGTGCCAGCAGCTCCGGGACTAGCGGGAAAAATTCAGAGACCCAGTACTTC. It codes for CASSSGTSGKNSETQYF.

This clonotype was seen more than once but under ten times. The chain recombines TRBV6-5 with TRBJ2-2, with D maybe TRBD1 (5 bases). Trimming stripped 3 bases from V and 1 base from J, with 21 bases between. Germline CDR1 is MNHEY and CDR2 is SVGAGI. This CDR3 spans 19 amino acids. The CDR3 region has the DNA TGTGCCAGCAGTTATTCCCCCGACAGTTACGCGGAGAACACCGGGGAGCTGTTTTTT. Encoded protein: CASSYSPDSYAENTGELFF.